This T cell receptor (beta chain) was identified in a study of shared clonotypes between healthy human individuals. Study-wide context: Per donor, CD8 memory used one plate, CD8 naive used two, CD4 memory used three and CD4 naive used three.

Germline lookup yields CDR1 MNHEY and CDR2 SVGAGI. V was clipped by 0 bases and J by 4 bases, with 9 bases between them. The CDR3 extends over 14 amino acids. Remarks on this clone: The antigen is not known.

Sequencing used immunoSEQ multiplex PCR; TCRdb keeps in-frame clones, though not all of them. The sample includes 1.6 million or so clones, approximately 98.5% of them seen just once. Findings and limits, study-wide: A reduction in generation probabilities was seen for non-shared clonotypes relative to those shared by all four donors. Estimated richness values were generally larger in naive subsets than in memory subsets.

This TCR was sampled from a man aged 30 to 45 in good health. This chain connects TRBV6-5 to TRBJ1-2; D remains ambiguous. Sequencing used naive CD4+ T cells sorted from blood. Regarding subset: CD45RA+ positively selected. CDR3 sequence reads: CASSYSKTGYGYTF. The CDR3 region has the DNA TGTGCCAGCAGTTACTCTAAAACGGGCTATGGCTACACCTTC.